This T cell receptor (beta chain) was recorded in a study of blood T cell repertoires in COVID-19. Study at large: The United States, Italy and Spain were the sources of the acute and convalescent COVID-19 samples.

The study assigned cohorts using participant-reported clinical history. For recovered donors of Cohort 3, there were two negative PCRs, clearance, or symptom resolution. The CDR3 length is 16 residues. Per the germline V gene, CDR1 is MNHEY and CDR2 is SVGAGI. Trimming took 4 bases from V and 0 from J, leaving 12 bases between them. Original processing methods: Reference gene primers were amplified, and this amplification served to estimate nucleated cell counts. Here immunoSEQ multiplex PCR was the method, and the copy in TCRdb shows in-frame clones only, minus some. V and J calls and clone size are given by that table; D and trimming were obtained from the DNA. Of some 350,000 clones listed, more than 75% are singletons.

Sequencing input: PBMCs or T cells enriched from blood (not recorded which). The TCR sequence derives from a woman between 25 and 40 years old who had recovered from COVID-19. The rearrangement links TRBV6-5 to TRBJ1-4; tentative D call: TRBD1 (5 bases). The CDR3 sequence is CASSLHGGATNEKLFF. Here the CDR3 DNA reads TGTGCCAGCAGTTTGCACGGGGGGGCAACTAATGAAAAACTGTTTTTT.